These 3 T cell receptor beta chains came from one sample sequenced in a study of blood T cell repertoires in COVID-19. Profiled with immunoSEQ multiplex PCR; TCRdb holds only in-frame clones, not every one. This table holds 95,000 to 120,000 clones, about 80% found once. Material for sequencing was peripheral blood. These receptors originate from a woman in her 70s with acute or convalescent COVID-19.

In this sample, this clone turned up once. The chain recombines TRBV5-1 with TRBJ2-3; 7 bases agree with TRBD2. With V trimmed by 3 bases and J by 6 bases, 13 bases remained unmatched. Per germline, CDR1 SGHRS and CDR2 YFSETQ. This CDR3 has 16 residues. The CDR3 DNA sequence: TGCGCCAGCAGCTCCAACGGCGGGGGAGCAGGGGATACGCAGTATTTT. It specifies CASSSNGGGAGDTQYF.

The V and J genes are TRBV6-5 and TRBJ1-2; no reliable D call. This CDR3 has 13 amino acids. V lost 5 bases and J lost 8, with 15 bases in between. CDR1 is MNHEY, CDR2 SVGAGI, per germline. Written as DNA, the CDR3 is TGTGCCAGCAGTCTGGGCTTGGGCCAGGGCTACACCTTC. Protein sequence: CASSLGLGQGYTF.

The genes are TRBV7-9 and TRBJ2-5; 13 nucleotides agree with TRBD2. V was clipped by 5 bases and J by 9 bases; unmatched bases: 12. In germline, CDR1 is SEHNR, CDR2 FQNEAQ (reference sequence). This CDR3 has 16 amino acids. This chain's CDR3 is CASSPSGTSGARAQYF. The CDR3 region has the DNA TGTGCCAGCAGCCCATCCGGGACTAGCGGGGCGAGGGCCCAGTACTTC.